The entry that follows covers one TCR beta chain sequence. No antigen is known for it. Within one base of it there is no much larger clone, and no base qualities were kept. The CDR3 covers 16 residues, taking in both the cysteine and the phenylalanine. Solely the CDR3 DNA is kept, with 48 bases framed from the first base. From a lookup of the germline V gene (reference sequence), CDR1 and CDR2 are MNHNY and SVGAGI. Trimming accounts for 2 bases at V and 6 bases at J, while the number of junction bases matched to no gene is 7. This specimen belongs to a study of blood T cell repertoires in COVID-19 (dated by TCRdb to the early 2020s). At the level of the whole study: Samples from collaborators originated in the United States, Italy and Spain and spanned both the acute and convalescent phases of COVID-19. The repertoires were released in a freely available public database intended as a resource for research on the immune response to SARS-CoV-2. The material from the prospective study consisted of cDNA or gDNA derived from T cells, B-cell-depleted T cells, or PBMCs. Samples came from the ongoing ImmuneRACE study (first 160 participants) plus 1,254 subjects from 6 global collaborators. The sample metadata nearly always contained a de-identified subject ID, COVID-19 status, age in years and sex. The dataset comprised deeply sampled blood TCRbeta repertoires from subjects exposed to, actively infected with, or recovered from COVID-19. Where HLA class I and class II types were available, the types were taken from metadata supplied by the sample provider, not from assay-based typing. The investigation overall reported the following: Clinical and demographic metadata were provided uncurated, with the amount varying by source and participant.

Each collaborating institution followed its own protocols to collect whole blood in K2EDTA tubes. Collaborator samples were shipped for TCRbeta analysis as frozen whole blood, isolated PBMCs, or DNA extracted from either sample type. TCRbeta CDR3 regions were amplified from genomic DNA using the immunoSEQ Assay, a bias-controlled multiplex PCR. Processing in the source paper ran as follows. Nucleated cell counts per sample were estimated from amplification of reference gene primers within the assay. To quantify the absolute abundance of each unique TCRbeta CDR3 rearrangement, sequence reads were collapsed and filtered. Productive Simpson clonality was computed per sample as the square root of Simpson's diversity index over productive rearrangements. TCRdb took over this immuneACCESS table, retaining in-frame rearrangements with V and J assigned. Such tables are incomplete; in checked studies, under half of the missing clones stem from an unresolved V gene, and the remainder is unexplained. That table supplies the V and J calls and clone size; D and trimming were determined from the DNA. The sample includes approximately 300,000 clones, with approximately 80% observed a single time. About 4% of the sample is in the top ten clones.

The source material was peripheral blood. Recombination connected TRBV6-6 to TRBJ1-5; 10 bases in the middle match TRBD1. The sequence was collected from a woman aged 50 to 65 with active or convalescent COVID-19. DNA sequence: TGTGCCAGCAGTTACATGGACAGGGGGGGAAGTCAGCCCCAGCATTTT. Its product reads: CASSYMDRGGSQPQHF.